What follows is one T cell receptor (beta chain) and its context. This CDR3 contains 15 residues. Germline values: CDR1 MGHDK, CDR2 SYGVNS. V gave up 8 bases and J gave up 4 bases, with 15 bases separating them. This entry belongs to a study of blood T cell repertoires in COVID-19. Study at large: Samples representing acute and convalescent COVID-19 were sourced from the United States, Italy and Spain. Sources were T cells, B-cell-depleted T cells, or PBMCs; the material itself was cDNA or gDNA.

One Seattle source followed patients from active infection through their disease course. Methods used by the authors: Cell counts per sample came from amplifying reference gene primers. Assay: immunoSEQ multiplex PCR; the TCRdb copy retains only in-frame clones and omits some. The DNA gave D and trimming, while V, J and clone size come from that table. Of around 46,000 clones listed, over 80% are singletons. The sequence was obtained from a woman older than 75 with COVID-19, enrolled during active disease. J is TRBJ2-6 and V is TRBV25-1, with D possibly being TRBD2 (5 bases). The sequenced sample consisted of peripheral blood. The CDR3 loop is CASGGPIAGANVLTF. CDR3 bases: TGTGCCAGCGGCGGGCCGATCGCGGGGGCCAACGTCCTGACTTTC.